These 5 T cell receptor beta chains were all obtained from the same sample, sequenced in a study of T cell clones after liver transplantation (dated by TCRdb to about 2019). The library was made by the immunoSEQ multiplex PCR assay. TCRdb took this table from immuneACCESS and kept in-frame rearrangements with V and J called. Such tables lack part of the clones; where checked against another copy, unresolved V genes explain under half of the gap, and the rest is unexplained. The sample table holds 45,000 to 60,000 clones, of which 86% were seen once. The top ten constitute approximately 15% of the sample. Specimen: CD8+ T cells from blood, collected 12 months after liver transplant. These receptors originate from a human patient who received a liver transplant. Following a transplant, some T cells may be graft donor cells, not patient cells.

This rearrangement joins TRBV15 to TRBJ1-5; 7 bases map to TRBD1. The CDR3 has 15 residues. V shed 4 bases, J shed 5 bases, and the junction held 8 bases outside the gene matches. Germline CDR1 LNHNV, CDR2 YYDKDF (reference sequence). The CDR3, as DNA: TGTGCCACCAGCACATCAAACAGGGGCCATCAGCCCCAGCATTTT. Translation gives CATSTSNRGHQPQHF.

This chain connects TRBV7-8 to TRBJ1-5; D call uncertain. Looked up from germline, CDR1 is SGHVS and CDR2 is FQNEAQ. The CDR3 spans 14 residues. Deletions cut 6 bases from V and 3 bases from J, with 12 bases between. The CDR3 loop is CASSYDTFNQPQHF. The CDR3, as DNA: TGTGCCAGCAGTTACGACACTTTCAATCAGCCCCAGCATTTT.

The chain uses TRBV27 and TRBJ2-7; D perhaps matches TRBD2 (7 bases). V shed 2 bases and J shed 1 base, with 9 bases lying between them. In germline, CDR1 is MNHEY, CDR2 SMNVEV (reference sequence). CDR3 length: 14 residues. The CDR3 region is CASSLRGASYEQYF. The CDR3 DNA is TGTGCCAGCAGTTTACGGGGGGCGTCCTACGAGCAGTACTTC.

This sequence joins TRBV18 and TRBJ1-2; D is undetermined. The CDR3 is made up of 18 amino acids. With 0 bases removed from V and 1 base from J, the gap between germline ends came to 18 bases. Germline CDR1 reads KGHSH; CDR2 reads LQKENI. CDR3 sequence (DNA): TGTGCCAGCTCACCACCTGCCAGGACCCAGACAATTAACTATGGCTACACCTTC. Protein: CASSPPARTQTINYGYTF.

The gene calls are TRBV27 and TRBJ2-7, with D perhaps TRBD2 (6 bases). Trimming left V 3 bases short and J 4 bases short, with 13 bases between. Germline-derived CDR1 and CDR2 are MNHEY and SMNVEV (reference sequence). This CDR3 region has 14 residues. The CDR3 DNA sequence: TGTGCCAGCAGTTTGAGTAGCGGTTATTACGAGCAGTACTTC. Amino acid sequence: CASSLSSGYYEQYF.